A selection of T cell receptor beta chains follows, all from one sample in a study of beta chain features in type 1 diabetes. Profiling relied on immunoSEQ multiplex PCR, and the TCRdb table lists in-frame clones only, not all of them. The table has roughly 50,000 clones, 35% to 55% seen once; the top ten hold around 0.13%. Sample: stem cell memory CD4+ T cells from blood. These receptors came from a man aged 25-45 years with type 1 diabetes. The CDR3 runs from the conserved cysteine through the conserved F or W. The order of the fields is D gene, clone size, V gene, J gene, CDR3 protein, CDR3 DNA. The D gene is left open where the match is weak. Only part of the rows carry a size: once, few, many, or a class if the clone is expanded.

NA,NA,TRBV6-1,TRBJ1-2,CASIATGNYGYTF,TGTGCCAGCATCGCGACAGGCAACTATGGCTACACCTTC
NA,NA,TRBV28,TRBJ1-5,CASERADQPQHF,TGTGCCAGTGAGAGGGCCGATCAGCCCCAGCATTTT
NA,few,TRBV5-1,TRBJ2-5,CASSLVAGSETQYF,TGCGCCAGCAGCCTGGTCGCGGGATCGGAGACCCAGTACTTC
NA,NA,TRBV2,TRBJ2-5,CASRGQPYQETQYF,TGTGCCAGCAGAGGACAACCCTATCAAGAGACCCAGTACTTC
TRBD2,NA,TRBV28,TRBJ2-7,CASSVTSANIRQQYF,TGTGCCAGCAGTGTCACTAGCGCTAATATACGACAGCAGTACTTC
NA,NA,TRBV2,TRBJ2-1,CASNEDTYNEQFF,TGTGCCAGCAACGAGGACACGTACAATGAGCAGTTCTTC
NA,few,TRBV5-1,TRBJ2-3,CASSQSDTQYF,TGCGCCAGCAGCCAGTCGGATACGCAGTATTTT
NA,few,TRBV9,TRBJ2-4,CASSVSVSPAKNIQYF,TGTGCCAGCAGCGTATCGGTTAGCCCAGCCAAAAACATTCAGTACTTC
TRBD2,few,TRBV19,TRBJ2-3,CASSILAGGPGTQYF,TGTGCCAGTAGTATCCTAGCGGGAGGGCCCGGTACGCAGTATTTT
NA,few,TRBV28,TRBJ1-2,CASGYIRGGYTF,TGTGCCAGCGGATACATTAGGGGTGGCTACACCTTC
NA,NA,TRBV30,TRBJ2-3,CAWTVRDSQYF,TGTGCCTGGACCGTACGGGACTCGCAGTATTTT